This T cell receptor beta chain was retrieved from a study of blood T cell repertoires in COVID-19. Study-level information: T cells, B-cell-depleted T cells, or PBMCs supplied cDNA or gDNA.

Assay: immunoSEQ multiplex PCR; the TCRdb copy retains only in-frame clones and omits some. The table lists 3,500 or so clones, more than 70% of them singletons. There are 15 residues in the CDR3. V shed 7 bases and J shed 6 bases, with 19 bases lying between them. The germline V gene has CDR1 MNHEY and CDR2 SVGAGI. The chain employs TRBV6-5 and TRBJ1-5; D might be TRBD1 (5 bases). This TCR derives from a human donor in a cohort sampled during active COVID-19. The sample taken for sequencing was peripheral blood. CDR3 loop: CASKPQRGSGQPQHF. The CDR3 DNA sequence: TGTGCCAGCAAACCCCAAAGGGGATCGGGTCAGCCCCAGCATTTT.